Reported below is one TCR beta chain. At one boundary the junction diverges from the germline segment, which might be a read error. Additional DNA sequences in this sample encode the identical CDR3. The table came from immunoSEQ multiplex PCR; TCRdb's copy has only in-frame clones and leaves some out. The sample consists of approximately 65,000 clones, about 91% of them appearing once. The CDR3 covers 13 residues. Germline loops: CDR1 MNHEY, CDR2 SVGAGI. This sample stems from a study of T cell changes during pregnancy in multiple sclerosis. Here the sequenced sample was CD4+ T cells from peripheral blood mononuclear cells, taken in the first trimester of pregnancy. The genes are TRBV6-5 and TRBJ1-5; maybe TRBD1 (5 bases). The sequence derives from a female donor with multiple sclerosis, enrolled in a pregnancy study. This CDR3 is CASSYTGNQPQHF. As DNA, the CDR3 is TGTGCCAGCAGTTACACAGGCAATCAGCCCCAGCACTTT.